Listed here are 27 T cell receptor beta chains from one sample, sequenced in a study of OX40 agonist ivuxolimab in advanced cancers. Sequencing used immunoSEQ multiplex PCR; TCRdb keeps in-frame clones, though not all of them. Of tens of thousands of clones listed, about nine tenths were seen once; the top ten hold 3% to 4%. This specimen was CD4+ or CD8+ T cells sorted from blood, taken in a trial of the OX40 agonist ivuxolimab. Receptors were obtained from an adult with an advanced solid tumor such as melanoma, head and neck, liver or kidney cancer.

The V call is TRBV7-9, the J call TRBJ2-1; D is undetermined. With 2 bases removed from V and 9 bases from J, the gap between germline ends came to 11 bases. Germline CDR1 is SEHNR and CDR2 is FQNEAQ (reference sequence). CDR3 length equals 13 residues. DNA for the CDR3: TGTGCCAGCAGCTTATCTCTTTCGGTTGAGCAGTTCTTC. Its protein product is CASSLSLSVEQFF.

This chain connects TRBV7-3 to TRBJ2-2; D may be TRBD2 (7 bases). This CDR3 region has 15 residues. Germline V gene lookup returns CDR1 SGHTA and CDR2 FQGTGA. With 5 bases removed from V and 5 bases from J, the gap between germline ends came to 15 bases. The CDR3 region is CASSPTGGSTGELFF. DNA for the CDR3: TGTGCCAGCAGCCCCACGGGGGGCTCAACCGGGGAGCTGTTTTTT.

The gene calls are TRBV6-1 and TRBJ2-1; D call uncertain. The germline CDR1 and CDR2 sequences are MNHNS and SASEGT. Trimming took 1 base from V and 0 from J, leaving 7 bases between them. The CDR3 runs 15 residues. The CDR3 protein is CASSEVRSSYNEQFF. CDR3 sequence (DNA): TGTGCCAGCAGTGAAGTACGGAGCTCCTACAATGAGCAGTTCTTC.

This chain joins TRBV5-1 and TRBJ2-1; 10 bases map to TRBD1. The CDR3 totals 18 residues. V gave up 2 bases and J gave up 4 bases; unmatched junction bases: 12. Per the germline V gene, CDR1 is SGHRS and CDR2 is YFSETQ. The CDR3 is CASSFGPGQGLLYNEQFF. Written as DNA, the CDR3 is TGCGCCAGCAGCTTTGGCCCGGGACAGGGGCTTCTGTACAATGAGCAGTTCTTC.

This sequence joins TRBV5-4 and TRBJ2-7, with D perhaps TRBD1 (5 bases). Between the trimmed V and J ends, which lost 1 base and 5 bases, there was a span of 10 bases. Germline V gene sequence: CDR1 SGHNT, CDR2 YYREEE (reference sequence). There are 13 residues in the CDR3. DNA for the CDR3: TGTGCCAGCAGCTTGCAGGGAAGACACGAGCAGTACTTC. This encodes CASSLQGRHEQYF.

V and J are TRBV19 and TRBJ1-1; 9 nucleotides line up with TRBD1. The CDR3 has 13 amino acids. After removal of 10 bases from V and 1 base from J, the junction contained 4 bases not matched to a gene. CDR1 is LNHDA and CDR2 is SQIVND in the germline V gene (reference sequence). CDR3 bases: TGTGCCACTCGGGACAGGGAGAACACTGAAGCTTTCTTT. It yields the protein CATRDRENTEAFF.

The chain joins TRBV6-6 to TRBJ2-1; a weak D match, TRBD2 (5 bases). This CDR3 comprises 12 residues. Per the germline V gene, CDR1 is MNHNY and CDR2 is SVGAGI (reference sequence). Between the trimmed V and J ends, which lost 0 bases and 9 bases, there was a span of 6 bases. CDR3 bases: TGTGCCAGCAGTTACTCGGGGAGTGAGCAGTTCTTC. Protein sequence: CASSYSGSEQFF.

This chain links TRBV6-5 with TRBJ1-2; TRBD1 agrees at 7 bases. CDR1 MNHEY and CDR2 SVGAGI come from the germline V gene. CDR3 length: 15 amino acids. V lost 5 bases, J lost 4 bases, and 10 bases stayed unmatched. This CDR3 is CASSTTGVGGYGYTF. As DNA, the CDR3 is TGTGCCAGCAGTACTACAGGGGTGGGGGGCTATGGCTACACCTTC.

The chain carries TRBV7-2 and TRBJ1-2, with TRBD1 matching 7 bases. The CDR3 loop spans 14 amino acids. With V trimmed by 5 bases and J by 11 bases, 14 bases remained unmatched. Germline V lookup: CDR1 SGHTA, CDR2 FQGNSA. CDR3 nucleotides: TGTGCCAGCAGCCCAGGACAGGACCGTTCGTGGTACACCTTC. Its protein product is CASSPGQDRSWYTF.

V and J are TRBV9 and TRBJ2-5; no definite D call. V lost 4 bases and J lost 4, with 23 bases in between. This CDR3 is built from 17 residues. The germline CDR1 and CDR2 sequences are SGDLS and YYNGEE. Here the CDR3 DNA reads TGTGCCAGCAGCCCTATGGGCTACACGCCTTCTGTAGAGACCCAGTACTTC. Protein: CASSPMGYTPSVETQYF.

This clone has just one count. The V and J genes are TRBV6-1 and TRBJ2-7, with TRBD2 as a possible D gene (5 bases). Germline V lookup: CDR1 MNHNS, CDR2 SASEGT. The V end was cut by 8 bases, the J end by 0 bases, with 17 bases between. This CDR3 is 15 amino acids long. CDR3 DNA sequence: TGTGCCAGCGAAATGGAGGACTTTATCTCCTACGAGCAGTACTTC. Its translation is CASEMEDFISYEQYF.

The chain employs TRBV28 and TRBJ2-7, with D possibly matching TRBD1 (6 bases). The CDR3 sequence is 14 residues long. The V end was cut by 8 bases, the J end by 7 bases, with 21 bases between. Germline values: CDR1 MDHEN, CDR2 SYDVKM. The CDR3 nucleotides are TGTGCCAGCCGGACCTGGACAACCCAGGGGGAGCAGTACTTC. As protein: CASRTWTTQGEQYF.

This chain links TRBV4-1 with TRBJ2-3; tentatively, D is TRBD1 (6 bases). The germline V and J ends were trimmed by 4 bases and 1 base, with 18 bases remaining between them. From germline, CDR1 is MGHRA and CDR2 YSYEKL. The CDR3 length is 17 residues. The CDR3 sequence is CASSRGITGSRTDTQYF. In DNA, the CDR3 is TGCGCCAGCAGCCGGGGAATAACAGGGTCTCGCACAGATACGCAGTATTTT.

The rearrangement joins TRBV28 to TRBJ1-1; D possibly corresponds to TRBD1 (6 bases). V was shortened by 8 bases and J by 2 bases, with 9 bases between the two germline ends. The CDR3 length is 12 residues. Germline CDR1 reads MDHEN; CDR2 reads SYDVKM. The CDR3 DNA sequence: TGTGCCAGCGGGGGGCTTAACACTGAAGCTTTCTTT. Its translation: CASGGLNTEAFF.

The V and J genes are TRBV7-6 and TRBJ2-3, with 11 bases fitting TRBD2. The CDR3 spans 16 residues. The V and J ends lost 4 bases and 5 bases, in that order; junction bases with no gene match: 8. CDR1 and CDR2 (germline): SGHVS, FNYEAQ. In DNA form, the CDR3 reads TGTGCCAGCAGCTACAATAGCGGGGGGGCCGGAGATACGCAGTATTTT. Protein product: CASSYNSGGAGDTQYF.

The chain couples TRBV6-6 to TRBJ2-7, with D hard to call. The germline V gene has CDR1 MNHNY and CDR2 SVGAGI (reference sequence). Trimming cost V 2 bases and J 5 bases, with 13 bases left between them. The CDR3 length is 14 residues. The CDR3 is CASSYRLGGDEQYF. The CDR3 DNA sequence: TGTGCCAGCAGTTACAGGCTCGGTGGGGACGAGCAGTACTTC.

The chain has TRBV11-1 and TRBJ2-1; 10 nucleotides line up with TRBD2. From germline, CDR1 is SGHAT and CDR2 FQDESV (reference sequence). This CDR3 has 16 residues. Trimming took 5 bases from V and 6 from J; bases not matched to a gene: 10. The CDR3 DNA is TGTGCCAGCAGCCCTACCCCGGGACTAGCGTCCAATGAGCAGTTCTTC. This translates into CASSPTPGLASNEQFF.

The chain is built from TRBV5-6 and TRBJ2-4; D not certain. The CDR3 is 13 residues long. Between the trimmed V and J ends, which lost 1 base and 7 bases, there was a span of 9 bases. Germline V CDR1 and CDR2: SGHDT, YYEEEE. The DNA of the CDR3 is TGTGCCAGCAGCTTGAACTCGCGGAACATTCAGTACTTC. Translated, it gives CASSLNSRNIQYF.

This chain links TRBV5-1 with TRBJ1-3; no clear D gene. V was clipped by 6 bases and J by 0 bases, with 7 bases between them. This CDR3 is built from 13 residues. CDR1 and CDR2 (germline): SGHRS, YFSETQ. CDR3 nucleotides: TGCGCCAGCAAAGAAGACTCTGGAAACACCATATATTTT. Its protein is CASKEDSGNTIYF.

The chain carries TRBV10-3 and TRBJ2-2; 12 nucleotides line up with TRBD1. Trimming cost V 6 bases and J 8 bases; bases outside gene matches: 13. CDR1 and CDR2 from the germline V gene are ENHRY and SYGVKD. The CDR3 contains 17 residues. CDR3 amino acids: CAIRSDWGQGAPGELFF. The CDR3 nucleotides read TGTGCCATCAGGTCTGATTGGGGACAGGGGGCGCCGGGGGAGCTGTTTTTT.

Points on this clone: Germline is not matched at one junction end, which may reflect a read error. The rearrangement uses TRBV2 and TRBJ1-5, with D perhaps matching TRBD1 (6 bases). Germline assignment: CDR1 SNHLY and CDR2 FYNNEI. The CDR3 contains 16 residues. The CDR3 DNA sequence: TGTGCCAGCAGCGAAGGACACAGGGATAGTAATCAGCCCCAGCATTTT. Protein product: CASSEGHRDSNQPQHF.

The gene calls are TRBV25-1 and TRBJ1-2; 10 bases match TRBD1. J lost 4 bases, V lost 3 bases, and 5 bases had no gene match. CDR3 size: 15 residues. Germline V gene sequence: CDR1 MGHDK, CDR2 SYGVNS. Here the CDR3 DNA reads TGTGCCAGCAGTGACTTGACAGGGGGCGGCTATGGCTACACCTTC. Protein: CASSDLTGGGYGYTF.

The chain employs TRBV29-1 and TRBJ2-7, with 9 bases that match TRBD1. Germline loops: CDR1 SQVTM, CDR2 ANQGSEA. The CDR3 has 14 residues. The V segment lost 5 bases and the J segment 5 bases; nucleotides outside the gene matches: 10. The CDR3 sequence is CSVRGQGDLNEQYF. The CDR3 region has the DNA TGCAGCGTTCGGGGACAGGGCGATCTAAACGAGCAGTACTTC.

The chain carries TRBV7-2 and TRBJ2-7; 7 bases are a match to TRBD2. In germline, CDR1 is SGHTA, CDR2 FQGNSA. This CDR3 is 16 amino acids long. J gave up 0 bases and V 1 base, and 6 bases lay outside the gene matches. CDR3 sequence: CASSLDGGEGSYEQYF. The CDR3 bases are TGTGCCAGCAGCTTAGATGGGGGGGAAGGCTCCTACGAGCAGTACTTC.

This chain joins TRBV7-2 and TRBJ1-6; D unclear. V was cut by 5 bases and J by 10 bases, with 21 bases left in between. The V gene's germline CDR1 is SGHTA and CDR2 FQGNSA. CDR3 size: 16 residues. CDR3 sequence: CASSRQPSTPPSPLHF. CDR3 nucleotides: TGTGCCAGCAGCCGACAACCTTCGACACCTCCCTCACCCCTCCACTTT.

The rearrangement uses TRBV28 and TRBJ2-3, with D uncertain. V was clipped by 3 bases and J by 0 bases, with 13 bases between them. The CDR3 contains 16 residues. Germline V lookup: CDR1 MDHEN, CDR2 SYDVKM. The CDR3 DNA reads TGTGCCAGCAGTTTCTCTTCTGGGGTTAGCACAGATACGCAGTATTTT. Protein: CASSFSSGVSTDTQYF.

The CDR3 loop is CASSRPGQGGAEAFF. In DNA form, the CDR3 reads TGTGCCAGCAGTCGCCCGGGACAGGGAGGTGCTGAAGCTTTCTTT. The V call is TRBV6-5, the J call TRBJ1-1; 9 bases fit TRBD1. The CDR3 covers 15 residues. Germline loops: CDR1 MNHEY, CDR2 SVGAGI. The junction had 10 bases not matched to a gene; V was cut back by 5 bases and J by 6 bases.